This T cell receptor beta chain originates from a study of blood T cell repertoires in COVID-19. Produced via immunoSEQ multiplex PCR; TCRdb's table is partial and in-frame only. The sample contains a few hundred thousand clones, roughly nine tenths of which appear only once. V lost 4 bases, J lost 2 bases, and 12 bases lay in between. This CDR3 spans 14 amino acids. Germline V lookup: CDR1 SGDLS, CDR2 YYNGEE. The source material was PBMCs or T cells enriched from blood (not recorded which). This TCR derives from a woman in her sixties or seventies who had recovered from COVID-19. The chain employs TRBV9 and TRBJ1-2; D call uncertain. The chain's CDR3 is CASSPYGLNYGYTF. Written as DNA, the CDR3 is TGTGCCAGCAGCCCCTATGGGCTGAACTATGGCTACACCTTC.